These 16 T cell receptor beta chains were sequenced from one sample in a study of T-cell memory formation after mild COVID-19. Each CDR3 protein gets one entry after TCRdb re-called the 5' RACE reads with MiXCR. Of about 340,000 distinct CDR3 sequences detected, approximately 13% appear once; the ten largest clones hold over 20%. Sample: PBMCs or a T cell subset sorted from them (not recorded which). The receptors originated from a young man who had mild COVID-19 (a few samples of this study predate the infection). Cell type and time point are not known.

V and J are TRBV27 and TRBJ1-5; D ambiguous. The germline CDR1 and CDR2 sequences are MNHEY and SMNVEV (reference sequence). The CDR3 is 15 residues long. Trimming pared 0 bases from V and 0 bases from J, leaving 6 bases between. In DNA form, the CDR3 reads TGTGCCAGCAGTTTATCTCTTCATAGCAATCAGCCCCAGCATTTT. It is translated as CASSLSLHSNQPQHF.

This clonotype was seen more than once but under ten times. CDR3: CASSPFRGGATDTQYF. The CDR3 nucleotides read TGTGCCAGCAGCCCATTTCGCGGGGGGGCCACAGATACGCAGTATTTT. The chain carries TRBV7-2 and TRBJ2-3; 9 bases match TRBD2. The CDR3 sequence is 16 residues long. Trimming took 5 bases from V and 2 from J; bases not matched to a gene: 8. The germline V gene encodes CDR1 SGHTA and CDR2 FQGNSA.

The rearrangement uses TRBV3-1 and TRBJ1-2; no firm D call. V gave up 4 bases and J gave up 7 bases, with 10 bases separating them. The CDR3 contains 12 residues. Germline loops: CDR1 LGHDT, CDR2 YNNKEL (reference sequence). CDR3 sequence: CASSPGPVGYTF. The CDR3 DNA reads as TGTGCCAGCAGCCCGGGTCCCGTTGGCTACACCTTC.

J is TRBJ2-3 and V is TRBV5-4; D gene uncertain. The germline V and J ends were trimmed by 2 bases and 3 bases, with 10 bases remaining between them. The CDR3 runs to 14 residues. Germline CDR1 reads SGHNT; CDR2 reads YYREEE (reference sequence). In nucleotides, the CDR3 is TGTGCCAGCAGCTTCCCCCCGTTAACAGATACGCAGTATTTT. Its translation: CASSFPPLTDTQYF. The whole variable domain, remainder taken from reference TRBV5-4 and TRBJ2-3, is ETGVTQSPTHLIKTRGQQVTLRCSSQSGHNTVSWYQQALGQGPQFIFQYYREEENGRGNFPPRFSGLQFPNYSSELNVNALELDDSALYLCASSFPPLTDTQYFGPGTRLTVL.

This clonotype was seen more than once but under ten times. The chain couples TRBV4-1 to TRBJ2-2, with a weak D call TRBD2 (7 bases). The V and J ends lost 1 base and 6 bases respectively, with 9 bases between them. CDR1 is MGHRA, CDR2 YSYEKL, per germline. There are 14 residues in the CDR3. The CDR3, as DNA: TGCGCCAGCAGCCAAGGGGAGGGGGCCGGGGAGCTGTTTTTT. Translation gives CASSQGEGAGELFF.

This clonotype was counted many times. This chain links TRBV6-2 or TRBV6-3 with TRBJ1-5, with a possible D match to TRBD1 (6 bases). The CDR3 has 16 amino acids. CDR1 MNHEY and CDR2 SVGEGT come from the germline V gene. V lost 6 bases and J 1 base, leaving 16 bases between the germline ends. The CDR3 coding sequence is TGTGCCAGCAGAAAAGGGGGGACGGGAAGCAATCAGCCCCAGCATTTT. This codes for CASRKGGTGSNQPQHF.

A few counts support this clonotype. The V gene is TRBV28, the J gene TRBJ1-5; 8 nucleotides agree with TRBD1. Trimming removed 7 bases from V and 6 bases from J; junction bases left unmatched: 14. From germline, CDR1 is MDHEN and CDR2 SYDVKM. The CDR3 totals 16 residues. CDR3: CASTRVRTGHVQPQHF. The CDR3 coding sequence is TGTGCCAGCACCCGGGTGCGGACAGGGCACGTTCAGCCCCAGCATTTT.

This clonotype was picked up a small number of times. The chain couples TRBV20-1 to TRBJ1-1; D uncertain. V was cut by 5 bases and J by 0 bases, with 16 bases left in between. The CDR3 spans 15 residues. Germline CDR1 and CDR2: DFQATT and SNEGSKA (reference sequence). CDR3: CSASGRGNLNTEAFF. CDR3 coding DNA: TGCAGTGCTTCCGGGAGAGGGAACTTGAACACTGAAGCTTTCTTT.

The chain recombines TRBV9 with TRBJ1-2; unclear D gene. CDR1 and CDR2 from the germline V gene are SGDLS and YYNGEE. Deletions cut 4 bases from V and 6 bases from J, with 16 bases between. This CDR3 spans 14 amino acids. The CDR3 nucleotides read TGTGCCAGCAGCCCCCACGTTTGGGAAAATGGCTACACCTTC. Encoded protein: CASSPHVWENGYTF.

The CDR3 DNA sequence: TGCGCCAGCAGCCCTCACGGGGCCGGGGAGCTGTTTTTT. It encodes CASSPHGAGELFF. The J gene is TRBJ2-2, the V gene TRBV4-1; perhaps TRBD2 as D (5 bases). The CDR3 is 13 residues long. Germline CDR1 MGHRA, CDR2 YSYEKL. The V end lost 4 bases, the J end lost 6 bases, and 9 bases lay between the germline ends.

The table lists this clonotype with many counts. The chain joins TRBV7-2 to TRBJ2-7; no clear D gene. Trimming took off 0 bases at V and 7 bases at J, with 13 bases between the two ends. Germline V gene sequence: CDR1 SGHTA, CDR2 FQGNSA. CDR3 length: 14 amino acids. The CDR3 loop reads CASSLAASAWEQYV. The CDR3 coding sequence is TGTGCCAGCAGCTTAGCGGCCTCGGCTTGGGAGCAGTACGTC.

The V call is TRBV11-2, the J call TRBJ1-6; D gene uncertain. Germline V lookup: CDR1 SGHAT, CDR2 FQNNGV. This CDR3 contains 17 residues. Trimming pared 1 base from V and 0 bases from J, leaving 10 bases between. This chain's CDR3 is CASSLGAFRSYNSPLHF. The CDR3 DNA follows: TGTGCCAGCAGCTTAGGGGCATTTCGCTCCTATAATTCACCCCTCCACTTT.

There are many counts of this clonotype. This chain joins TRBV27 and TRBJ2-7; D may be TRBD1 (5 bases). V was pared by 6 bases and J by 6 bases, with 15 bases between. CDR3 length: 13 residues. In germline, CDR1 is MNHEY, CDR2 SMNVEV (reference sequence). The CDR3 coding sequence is TGTGCCAGCAGCTCCCTAGGGGTGGGCGAGCAGTACGTC. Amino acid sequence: CASSSLGVGEQYV.

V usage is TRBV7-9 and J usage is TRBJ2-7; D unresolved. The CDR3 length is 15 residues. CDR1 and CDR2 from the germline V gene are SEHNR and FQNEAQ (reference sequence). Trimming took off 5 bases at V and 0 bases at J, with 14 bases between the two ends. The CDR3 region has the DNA TGTGCCAGCAGCCCCCCACGGGCGAGCTCCTACGAGCAGTACGTC. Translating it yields CASSPPRASSYEQYV.

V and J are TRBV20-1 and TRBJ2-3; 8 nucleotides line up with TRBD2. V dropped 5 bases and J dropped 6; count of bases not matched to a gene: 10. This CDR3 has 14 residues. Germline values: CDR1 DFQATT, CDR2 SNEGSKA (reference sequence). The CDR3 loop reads CSAAPGGPWDTQYF. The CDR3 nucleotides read TGCAGTGCTGCTCCGGGGGGGCCATGGGATACGCAGTATTTT.

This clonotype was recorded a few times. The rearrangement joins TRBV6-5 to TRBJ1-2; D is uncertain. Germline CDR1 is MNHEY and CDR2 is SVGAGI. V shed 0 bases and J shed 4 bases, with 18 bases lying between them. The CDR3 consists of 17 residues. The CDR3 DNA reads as TGTGCCAGCAGTTACTCAGGGCAGTTTCCTGAGGGCTATGGCTACACCTTC. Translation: CASSYSGQFPEGYGYTF.